Detailed here is one T cell receptor beta chain. Authors' methods: Estimates of nucleated cell counts were drawn from the amplification of reference gene primers. Only in-frame clones appear in the TCRdb table, and some are missing; sequencing was by immunoSEQ multiplex PCR. Clone size and the V and J calls come from that table; the DNA yielded D and trimming. The sample yields 200,000 to 250,000 clones, 86% seen once. The sample originates from a study of blood T cell repertoires in COVID-19. Study context: There were acute and convalescent COVID-19 samples, and they came from the United States, Italy and Spain. Sources were T cells, B-cell-depleted T cells, or PBMCs; the material itself was cDNA or gDNA.

Germline V gene sequence: CDR1 SGHVS, CDR2 FNYEAQ. The V segment lost 5 bases and the J segment 6 bases; nucleotides outside the gene matches: 11. CDR3 length: 16 residues. Input material: peripheral blood. The chain joins TRBV7-6 to TRBJ2-2, with TRBD2 matching 8 bases. This clonotype was sampled from a man aged 45-65 years with acute or convalescent COVID-19. The CDR3 reads CASSQPGGFVAGELFF. CDR3 in DNA: TGTGCCAGCAGCCAGCCGGGAGGGTTCGTCGCCGGGGAGCTGTTTTTT.